The 32 T cell receptor beta chains reported below all come from one sample, sequenced in a study of sequential checkpoint blockade in melanoma. Regarding treatment: randomized to nivolumab then ipilimumab (arm A) or the reverse (arm B). The protocol was immunoSEQ multiplex PCR, while the TCRdb copy is restricted to in-frame clones and leaves out a portion. Of over 10,000 clones in the sample, 61% were seen once. The sequences come from CD8+ T cells sorted from blood (inferred from file names), collected from a patient given nivolumab and ipilimumab in sequence. The receptors were sampled from a human donor with melanoma.

This chain links TRBV7-9 with TRBJ2-1; 7 nucleotides line up with TRBD2. Germline assignment: CDR1 SEHNR and CDR2 FQNEAQ (reference sequence). The CDR3 totals 15 residues. The junction had 10 bases not matched to a gene; V was cut back by 8 bases and J by 3 bases. The CDR3 region is CASGRMAGVYNEQFF. As DNA, the CDR3 is TGTGCCAGCGGTCGCATGGCGGGAGTCTACAATGAGCAGTTCTTC. The full variable domain, in which reference TRBV7-9 and TRBJ2-1 provide the parts outside the CDR3, is DTGVSQNPRHKITKRGQNVTFRCDPISEHNRLYWYRQTLGQGPEFLTYFQNEAQLEKSRLLSDRFSAERPKGSFSTLEIQRTEQGDSAMYLCASGRMAGVYNEQFFGPGTRLTVL.

This chain connects TRBV29-1 to TRBJ2-3; D perhaps matches TRBD1 (6 bases). CDR3 length: 13 amino acids. Per germline, CDR1 SQVTM and CDR2 ANQGSEA. V lost 6 bases to trimming and J lost 1 base, with 11 bases between them. CDR3 sequence (DNA): TGCAGCGTCACAGGGCTACGCACAGATACGCAGTATTTT. This sequence encodes CSVTGLRTDTQYF.

This clone was seen more than once but under ten times. Distinct nucleotide sequences in the sample also encode this CDR3. This chain joins TRBV6-1 and TRBJ2-5; 12 nucleotides agree with TRBD2. With V trimmed by 2 bases and J by 1 base, 2 bases remained unmatched. Germline V gene data show CDR1 as MNHNS and CDR2 as SASEGT. The length of the CDR3 is 16 residues. As DNA, the CDR3 is TGTGCCAGCAGTGAACTAGCGGGAGGGCCCCAAGAGACCCAGTACTTC. Its translation: CASSELAGGPQETQYF.

This clone was detected once. V and J are TRBV27 and TRBJ2-5; TRBD1 aligns across 7 bases. Judging by the DNA end, TRBJ2-7 fits better; the J call may be wrong. The V gene's germline CDR1 is MNHEY and CDR2 SMNVEV (reference sequence). The CDR3 contains 13 residues. The CDR3 region is CASSRGTVYEQYF. The CDR3 DNA follows: TGTGCCAGCAGTAGAGGGACAGTCTACGAGCAGTACTTC.

This rearrangement joins TRBV30 to TRBJ2-5; D call uncertain. Germline V gives CDR1 GTSNPN, CDR2 SVGIG (reference sequence). Trimming left V 2 bases short and J 2 bases short, with 9 bases between. This CDR3 has 13 residues. CDR3 DNA: TGTGCCTGGAGTTTTTACTTGCAAGAGACCCAGTACTTC. It codes for CAWSFYLQETQYF.

The V and J genes are TRBV11-2 and TRBJ1-3; D is uncertain. With 1 base removed from V and 2 bases from J, the gap between germline ends came to 6 bases. The CDR3 runs 14 residues. Per germline, CDR1 SGHAT and CDR2 FQNNGV. Written as DNA, the CDR3 is TGTGCCAGCAGCTTAGGTGGGCCTGGAAACACCATATATTTT. Amino acids: CASSLGGPGNTIYF.

This clone showed up just a few times. CDR3 amino acids: CASSQDYALAGSSENTGELFF. The CDR3 coding sequence is TGTGCCAGCAGCCAAGATTATGCGCTAGCGGGTTCTAGCGAAAACACCGGGGAGCTGTTTTTT. The V call is TRBV14, the J call TRBJ2-2; 8 positions agree with TRBD2. J was trimmed by 2 bases and V by 0 bases; bases with no gene match: 17. The CDR3 totals 21 residues. CDR1 and CDR2 (germline): SGHDN, FVKESK.

This CDR3 reads CASWDRGTSGYNEQFF. In DNA, the CDR3 is TGTGCCAGCTGGGACAGAGGGACTAGCGGATACAATGAGCAGTTCTTC. The V gene is TRBV2, the J gene TRBJ2-1, with TRBD2 identical over 11 bases. Germline assignment: CDR1 SNHLY and CDR2 FYNNEI. Trimming took 8 bases from V and 4 from J; bases not matched to a gene: 10. The CDR3 loop spans 16 amino acids.

The chain joins TRBV6-5 to TRBJ2-7; 7 bases fit TRBD1. V shed 6 bases and J 1 base; nucleotides not matched to a gene: 3. Germline V gives CDR1 MNHEY, CDR2 SVGAGI. This CDR3 has 13 residues. As DNA, the CDR3 is TGTGCCAGCAGAGGGGGACAGTCCTACGAGCAGTACTTC. Translated, it gives CASRGGQSYEQYF.

The V call is TRBV18, the J call TRBJ2-3, with TRBD2 matching 9 bases. The CDR3 runs to 19 residues. Germline V gene sequence: CDR1 KGHSH, CDR2 LQKENI. After removal of 1 base from V and 1 base from J, the junction contained 12 bases not matched to a gene. The CDR3 reads CASSPLQLGAGGRTDTQYF. In nucleotides, the CDR3 is TGTGCCAGCTCACCACTTCAGCTGGGAGCGGGGGGCCGCACAGATACGCAGTATTTT.

This clone has just a few counts. This rearrangement joins TRBV6-1 to TRBJ1-2; D not certain. The CDR3 contains 14 residues. V was shortened by 6 bases and J by 6 bases, with 17 bases between the two germline ends. From germline, CDR1 is MNHNS and CDR2 SASEGT. The CDR3 DNA sequence: TGTGCCAGCAGCCCCAGAGGGCGGAAGAATGGCTACACCTTC. As protein: CASSPRGRKNGYTF.

There are a few counts of this clone. The chain is built from TRBV19 and TRBJ2-7; TRBD2 is a possible D gene (6 bases). Trimming stripped 5 bases from V and 3 bases from J, with 14 bases between. This CDR3 is 14 amino acids long. Germline-derived CDR1 and CDR2 are LNHDA and SQIVND (reference sequence). The DNA for the CDR3 is TGTGCCAGTAGTCCGTACGGGGGAGACTACGAGCAGTACTTC. Amino acids: CASSPYGGDYEQYF.

For the CDR3, the DNA is TGTGCCAGCAGTTCTAAGACAGGTGGAGTTACGGACACTGAAGCTTTCTTT. Its translation is CASSSKTGGVTDTEAFF. The chain combines TRBV27 with TRBJ1-1, with D possibly being TRBD1 (6 bases). V lost 4 bases and J lost 3, with 21 bases in between. The CDR3 is 17 residues long. The germline CDR1 and CDR2 sequences are MNHEY and SMNVEV (reference sequence).

This clone appeared a few times. The chain employs TRBV2 and TRBJ1-6, with a weak D call TRBD1 (6 bases). The CDR3 has 14 amino acids. Germline-derived CDR1 and CDR2 are SNHLY and FYNNEI. Between the trimmed V and J ends, which lost 10 bases and 6 bases, there was a span of 16 bases. The CDR3 reads CATNTGGLNSPLHF. The CDR3 DNA follows: TGTGCCACCAATACGGGGGGGCTTAATTCACCCCTCCACTTT.

The rearrangement links TRBV30 to TRBJ2-7, with a weak D call TRBD1 (5 bases). V lost 2 bases, J lost 4 bases, and 9 bases lay in between. The length of the CDR3 is 12 residues. Germline CDR1 GTSNPN, CDR2 SVGIG (reference sequence). CDR3 in amino acids: CAWSPRTYEQYF. CDR3 DNA sequence: TGTGCCTGGAGTCCTCGGACATACGAGCAGTACTTC.

This clone turned up a few times. This chain joins TRBV4-3 and TRBJ1-2; 9 positions agree with TRBD1. Germline V lookup: CDR1 LGHNA, CDR2 YSLEER. V shed 1 base, J shed 4 bases, and the junction held 10 bases outside the gene matches. This CDR3 comprises 17 residues. DNA of the CDR3: TGCGCCAGCAGCCAAGTTTATACCACAGGGGGCGGCTATGGCTACACCTTC. Amino acid sequence: CASSQVYTTGGGYGYTF.

There are a few counts of this clone. This sequence joins TRBV27 and TRBJ2-1, with D maybe TRBD2 (6 bases). This CDR3 region has 13 residues. The V end lost 3 bases, the J end lost 7 bases, and 10 bases lay between the germline ends. CDR1 and CDR2 (germline): MNHEY, SMNVEV (reference sequence). The DNA of the CDR3 is TGTGCCAGCAGTTTGGGGACTGTGAATGAGCAGTTCTTC. It translates to CASSLGTVNEQFF.

The chain links TRBV6-1 to TRBJ2-7; the match to TRBD1 covers 7 bases. The V segment lost 6 bases and the J segment 1 base; nucleotides outside the gene matches: 3. This CDR3 has 13 residues. Germline loops: CDR1 MNHNS, CDR2 SASEGT. Here the CDR3 DNA reads TGTGCCAGCAGAGGGGGACAGTCCTACGAGCAGTACTTC. Translation: CASRGGQSYEQYF.

This chain uses TRBV2 with TRBJ2-3, with D hard to call. Germline CDR1 reads SNHLY; CDR2 reads FYNNEI. CDR3 length: 11 amino acids. Trimming stripped 6 bases from V and 2 bases from J, with 3 bases between. The DNA for the CDR3 is TGTGCCAGCAGCCTCACAGATACGCAGTATTTT. Its protein product is CASSLTDTQYF.

This clone was observed a handful of times. This chain links TRBV2 with TRBJ2-3; 9 nucleotides match TRBD2. Losses at the gene ends were 4 bases for V and 6 bases for J; bases not matched to a gene: 11. This CDR3 comprises 16 residues. CDR1 is SNHLY, CDR2 FYNNEI, per germline. CDR3 in DNA: TGTGCCAGCAGTGGCAGCCTAGCGGGAATGACGGATACGCAGTATTTT. Translating gives CASSGSLAGMTDTQYF.

The V and J genes are TRBV29-1 and TRBJ2-2; D is uncertain. The V gene's germline CDR1 is SQVTM and CDR2 ANQGSEA. The V end lost 3 bases, the J end lost 3 bases, and 8 bases lay between the germline ends. This CDR3 has 13 residues. The chain's CDR3 is CSVEWQYTGELFF. CDR3 nucleotide sequence: TGCAGCGTTGAGTGGCAGTACACCGGGGAGCTGTTTTTT.

This clone was counted only a few times. The chain carries TRBV2 and TRBJ2-5; D gene ambiguous. The J call may be in error: the DNA end matches TRBJ2-7 better. The CDR3 sequence is 12 residues long. CDR1 SNHLY and CDR2 FYNNEI come from the germline V gene. Here the CDR3 reads CASSVSSYEQYF. CDR3 bases: TGTGCCAGCAGTGTAAGCTCCTACGAGCAGTACTTC.

V gene TRBV4-2 combines with J gene TRBJ1-6; D remains unclear. Germline lookup yields CDR1 LGHNA and CDR2 YNFKEQ. Trimming took 0 bases from V and 2 from J, leaving 8 bases between them. This CDR3 region has 16 residues. CDR3 sequence reads: CASSQEHEAYNSPLHF. The DNA for the CDR3 is TGTGCCAGCAGCCAAGAACATGAGGCCTATAATTCACCCCTCCACTTT.

V gene TRBV4-1 combines with J gene TRBJ1-5; the match to TRBD1 covers 7 bases. This CDR3 has 16 residues. Germline V gene data show CDR1 as MGHRA and CDR2 as YSYEKL. Trimming at V came to 1 base and at J to 3 bases, leaving 6 bases not matched to a gene. Here the CDR3 reads CASSQVGTAVNQPQHF. In nucleotides, the CDR3 is TGCGCCAGCAGCCAAGTCGGGACAGCGGTCAATCAGCCCCAGCATTTT.

The V call is TRBV7-6, the J call TRBJ2-5; 8 positions agree with TRBD2. Trimming at V came to 2 bases and at J to 4 bases, leaving 6 bases not matched to a gene. CDR3 size: 15 residues. Germline CDR1 reads SGHVS; CDR2 reads FNYEAQ. CDR3 loop: CASSLLLGRGETQYF. CDR3 nucleotides: TGTGCCAGCAGCTTATTGCTCGGGAGGGGAGAGACCCAGTACTTC.

The chain carries TRBV19 and TRBJ2-1, with 8 bases that match TRBD1. J was trimmed by 6 bases and V by 11 bases; bases with no gene match: 12. This CDR3 region has 14 residues. Germline CDR1 LNHDA, CDR2 SQIVND (reference sequence). CDR3 coding DNA: TGTGCCTCCGCCCGAGGACAGGGAAGCAATGAGCAGTTCTTC. Amino acids: CASARGQGSNEQFF.

The V call is TRBV9, the J call TRBJ2-3; maybe TRBD2 (6 bases). Trimming removed 2 bases at V and 2 bases at J, with 12 bases between. There are 15 residues in the CDR3. Germline V gene sequence: CDR1 SGDLS, CDR2 YYNGEE. The chain's CDR3 is CASSVYGGPTDTQYF. CDR3 coding DNA: TGTGCCAGCAGCGTTTACGGGGGTCCCACAGATACGCAGTATTTT.

This clone is a singleton in its sample. The chain links TRBV20-1 to TRBJ1-2, with a tentative D call TRBD1 (6 bases). Between the trimmed V and J ends, which lost 5 bases and 8 bases, there was a span of 12 bases. Germline V gene data show CDR1 as DFQATT and CDR2 as SNEGSKA (reference sequence). The CDR3 contains 11 residues. CDR3 DNA sequence: TGCAGTGCTTCAGGGGCAGCCGGCTACACCTTC. Its translation: CSASGAAGYTF.

This chain links TRBV4-2 with TRBJ1-6; D may be TRBD1 (5 bases). Germline lookup yields CDR1 LGHNA and CDR2 YNFKEQ. There are 15 residues in the CDR3. The germline V and J ends were trimmed by 0 bases and 7 bases, with 10 bases remaining between them. CDR3 residues: CASSQETGGNSPLHF. Here the CDR3 DNA reads TGTGCCAGCAGCCAAGAGACGGGGGGAAATTCACCCCTCCACTTT.

The rearrangement joins TRBV6-1 to TRBJ1-4; D is possibly TRBD1 (6 bases). CDR3 length equals 15 residues. The V end lost 2 bases, the J end lost 6 bases, and 13 bases lay between the germline ends. Per germline, CDR1 MNHNS and CDR2 SASEGT. The CDR3 reads CASSESGQSYEKLFF. The DNA for the CDR3 is TGTGCCAGCAGTGAAAGTGGACAGTCTTATGAAAAACTGTTTTTT.

This chain joins TRBV28 and TRBJ1-1; no reliable D call. With 3 bases removed from V and 2 bases from J, the gap between germline ends came to 7 bases. Germline V gene sequence: CDR1 MDHEN, CDR2 SYDVKM. The CDR3 extends over 13 amino acids. The CDR3 region has the DNA TGTGCCAGCAGTTTCGGCGGAAACACTGAAGCTTTCTTT. It yields the protein CASSFGGNTEAFF. The full variable domain, with the rest looked up from reference TRBV28 and TRBJ1-1, is DVKVTQSSRYLVKRTGEKVFLECVQDMDHENMFWYRQDPGLGLRLIYFSYDVKMKEKGDIPEGYSVSREKKERFSLILESASTNQTSMYLCASSFGGNTEAFFGQGTRLTVV.

The V call is TRBV5-8, the J call TRBJ2-3; D might be TRBD1 (5 bases). V dropped 2 bases and J dropped 4 bases, with 5 bases sitting between them. This CDR3 contains 12 residues. The V gene's germline CDR1 is SGHTS and CDR2 YDEGEE. The CDR3 bases are TGTGCCAGCAGCTTAGGGGCAGATACGCAGTATTTT. This codes for CASSLGADTQYF.